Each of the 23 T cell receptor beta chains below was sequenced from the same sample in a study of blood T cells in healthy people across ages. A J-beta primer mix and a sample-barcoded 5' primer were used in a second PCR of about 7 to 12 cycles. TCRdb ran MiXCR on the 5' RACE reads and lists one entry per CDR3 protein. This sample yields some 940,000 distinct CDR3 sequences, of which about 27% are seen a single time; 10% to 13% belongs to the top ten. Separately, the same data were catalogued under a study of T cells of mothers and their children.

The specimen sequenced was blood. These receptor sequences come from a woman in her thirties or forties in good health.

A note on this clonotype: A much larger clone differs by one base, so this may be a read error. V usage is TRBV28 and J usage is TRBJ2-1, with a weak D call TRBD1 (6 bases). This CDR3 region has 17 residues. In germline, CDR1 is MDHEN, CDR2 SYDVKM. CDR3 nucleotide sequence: TGTGCCGGCAGTTTATTCCCAGGGGTAAGCTCCTACAATGAGCAGTTCTTC. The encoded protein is CAGSLFPGVSSYNEQFF.

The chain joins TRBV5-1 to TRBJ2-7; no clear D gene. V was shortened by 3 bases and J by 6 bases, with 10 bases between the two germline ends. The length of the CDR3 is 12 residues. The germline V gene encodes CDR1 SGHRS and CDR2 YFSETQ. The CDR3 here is CASSWERAEQYF. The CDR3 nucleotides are TGCGCCAGCAGCTGGGAAAGGGCCGAGCAGTACTTC. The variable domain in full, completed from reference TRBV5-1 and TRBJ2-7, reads KAGVTQTPRYLIKTRGQQVTLSCSPISGHRSVSWYQQTPGQGLQFLFEYFSETQRNKGNFPGRFSGRQFSNSRSEMNVSTLELGDSALYLCASSWERAEQYFGPGTRLTVT.

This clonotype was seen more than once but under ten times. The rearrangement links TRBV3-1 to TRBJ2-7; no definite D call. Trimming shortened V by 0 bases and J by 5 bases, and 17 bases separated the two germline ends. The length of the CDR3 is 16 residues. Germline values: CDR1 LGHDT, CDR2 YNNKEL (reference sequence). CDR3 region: CASSQDWQKSPHEQYF. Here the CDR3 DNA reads TGTGCCAGCAGCCAAGATTGGCAGAAATCCCCCCACGAGCAGTACTTC.

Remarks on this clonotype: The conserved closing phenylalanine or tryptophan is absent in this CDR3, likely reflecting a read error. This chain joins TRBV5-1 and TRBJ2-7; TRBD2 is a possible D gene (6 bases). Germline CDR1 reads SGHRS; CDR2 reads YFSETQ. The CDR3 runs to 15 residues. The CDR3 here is CTSSPGTLQVYEQYG. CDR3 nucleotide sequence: TGCACCAGCAGCCCCGGGACTCTCCAAGTCTACGAGCAGTACGGC.

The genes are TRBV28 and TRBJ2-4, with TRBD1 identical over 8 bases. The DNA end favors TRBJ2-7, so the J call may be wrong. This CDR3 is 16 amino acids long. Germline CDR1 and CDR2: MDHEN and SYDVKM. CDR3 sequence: CASSRALSTGDHEQYF. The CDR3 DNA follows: TGTGCCAGCAGCCGTGCCCTGTCGACAGGGGACCACGAGCAGTACTTC.

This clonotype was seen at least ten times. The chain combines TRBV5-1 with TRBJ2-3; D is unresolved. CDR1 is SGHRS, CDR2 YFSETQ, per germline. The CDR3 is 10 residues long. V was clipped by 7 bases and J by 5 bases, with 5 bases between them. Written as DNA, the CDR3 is TGCGCCAGCGGGGAAGATACGCAGTATTTT. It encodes CASGEDTQYF.

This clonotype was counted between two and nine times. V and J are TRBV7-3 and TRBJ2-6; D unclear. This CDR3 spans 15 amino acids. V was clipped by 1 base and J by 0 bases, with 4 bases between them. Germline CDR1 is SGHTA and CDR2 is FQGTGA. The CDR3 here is CASSLIDSGANVLTF. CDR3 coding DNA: TGTGCCAGCAGCTTAATAGACTCTGGGGCCAACGTCCTGACTTTC.

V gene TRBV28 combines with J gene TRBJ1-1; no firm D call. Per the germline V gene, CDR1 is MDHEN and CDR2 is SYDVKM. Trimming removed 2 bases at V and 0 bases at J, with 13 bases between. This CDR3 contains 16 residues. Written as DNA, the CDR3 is TGTGCCAGCAGTTTAAAAGGGTTCGGGATGAACACTGAAGCTTTCTTT. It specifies CASSLKGFGMNTEAFF.

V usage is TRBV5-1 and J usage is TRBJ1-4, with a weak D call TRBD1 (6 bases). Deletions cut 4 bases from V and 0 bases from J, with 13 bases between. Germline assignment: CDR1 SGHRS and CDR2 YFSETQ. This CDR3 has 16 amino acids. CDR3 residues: CASSPRTVPTNEKLFF. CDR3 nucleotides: TGCGCCAGCAGCCCCAGGACAGTCCCAACTAATGAAAAACTGTTTTTT.

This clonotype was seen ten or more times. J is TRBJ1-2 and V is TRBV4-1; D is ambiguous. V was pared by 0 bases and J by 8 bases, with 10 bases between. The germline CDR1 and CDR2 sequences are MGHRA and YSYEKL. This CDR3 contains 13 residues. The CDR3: CASSQDRGMGYTF. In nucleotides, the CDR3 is TGCGCCAGCAGCCAAGATCGAGGGATGGGCTACACCTTC.

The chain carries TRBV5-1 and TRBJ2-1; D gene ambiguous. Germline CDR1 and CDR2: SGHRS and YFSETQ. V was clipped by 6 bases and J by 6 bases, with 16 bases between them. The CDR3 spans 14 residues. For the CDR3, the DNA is TGCGCCAGCACCCTGGTTATCGACCGCAATGAGCAGTTCTTC. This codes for CASTLVIDRNEQFF.

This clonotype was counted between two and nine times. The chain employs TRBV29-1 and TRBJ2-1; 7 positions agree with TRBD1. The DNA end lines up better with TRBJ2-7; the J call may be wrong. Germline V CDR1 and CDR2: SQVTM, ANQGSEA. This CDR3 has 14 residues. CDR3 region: CSVEGWGQYNEQYF. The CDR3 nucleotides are TGCAGCGTTGAAGGTTGGGGACAGTACAATGAGCAGTACTTC.

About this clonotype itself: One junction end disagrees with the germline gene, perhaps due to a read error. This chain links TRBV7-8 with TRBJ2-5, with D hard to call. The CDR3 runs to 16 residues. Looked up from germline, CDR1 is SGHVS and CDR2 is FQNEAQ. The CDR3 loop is CAGSLRFASDQETQYF. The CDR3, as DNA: TGTGCCGGCAGCTTAAGGTTCGCCTCAGATCAAGAGACCCAGTACTTC.

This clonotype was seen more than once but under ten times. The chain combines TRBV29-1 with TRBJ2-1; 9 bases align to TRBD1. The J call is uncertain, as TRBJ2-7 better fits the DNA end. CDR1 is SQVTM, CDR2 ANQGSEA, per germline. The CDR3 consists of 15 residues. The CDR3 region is CSVGAGTGSYNEQYF. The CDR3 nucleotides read TGCAGCGTTGGGGCCGGGACAGGGTCCTACAATGAGCAGTACTTC.

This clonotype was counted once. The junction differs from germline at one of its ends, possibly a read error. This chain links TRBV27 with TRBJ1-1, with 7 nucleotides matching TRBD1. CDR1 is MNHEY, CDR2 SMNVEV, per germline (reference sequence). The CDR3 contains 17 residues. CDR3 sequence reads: CAGSHNPGQSYNTVAFF. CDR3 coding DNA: TGTGCCGGCAGCCACAATCCGGGACAGTCATATAACACTGTAGCTTTCTTT.

CDR3 amino acids: CASSPGQATYGYTF. DNA for the CDR3: TGTGCCAGCTCACCGGGACAGGCGACCTATGGCTACACCTTC. This rearrangement joins TRBV18 to TRBJ1-2, with 8 bases that match TRBD1. CDR3 length: 14 residues. Losses at the gene ends were 3 bases for V and 4 bases for J; bases not matched to a gene: 4. Germline assignment: CDR1 KGHSH and CDR2 LQKENI.

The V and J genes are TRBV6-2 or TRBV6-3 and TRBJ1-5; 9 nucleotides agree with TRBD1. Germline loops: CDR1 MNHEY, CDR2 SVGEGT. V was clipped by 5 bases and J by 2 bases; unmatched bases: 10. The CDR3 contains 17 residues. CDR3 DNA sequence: TGTGCCAGCAGTCCCCCGGGACAGGGTTTGCGCAATCAGCCCCAGCATTTT. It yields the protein CASSPPGQGLRNQPQHF.

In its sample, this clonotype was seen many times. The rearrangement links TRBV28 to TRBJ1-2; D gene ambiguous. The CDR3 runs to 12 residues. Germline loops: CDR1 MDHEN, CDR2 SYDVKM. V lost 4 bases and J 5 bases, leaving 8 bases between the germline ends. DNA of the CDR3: TGTGCCAGCAGTTCTTCCTCATATGGCTACACCTTC. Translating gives CASSSSSYGYTF.

CDR3 region: CASSVDGEGTEAFF. Here the CDR3 DNA reads TGTGCCAGCAGCGTAGACGGAGAGGGAACTGAAGCTTTCTTT. The chain couples TRBV9 to TRBJ1-1; D is uncertain. CDR1 SGDLS and CDR2 YYNGEE come from the germline V gene. The CDR3 sequence is 14 residues long. Trimming pared 0 bases from V and 5 bases from J, leaving 11 bases between. The full variable domain, with the rest looked up from reference TRBV9 and TRBJ1-1, is DSGVTQTPKHLITATGQRVTLRCSPRSGDLSVYWYQQSLDQGLQFLIQYYNGEERAKGNILERFSAQQFPDLHSELNLSSLELGDSALYFCASSVDGEGTEAFFGQGTRLTVV.

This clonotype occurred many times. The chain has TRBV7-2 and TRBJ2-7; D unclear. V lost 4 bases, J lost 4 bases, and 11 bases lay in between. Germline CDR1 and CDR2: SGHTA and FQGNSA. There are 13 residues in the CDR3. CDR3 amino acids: CASSSLLYYEQYF. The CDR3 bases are TGTGCCAGCAGCTCCCTACTCTATTACGAGCAGTACTTC. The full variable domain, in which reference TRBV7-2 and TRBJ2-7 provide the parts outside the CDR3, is GAGVSQSPSNKVTEKGKDVELRCDPISGHTALYWYRQSLGQGLEFLIYFQGNSAPDKSGLPSDRFSAERTGGSVSTLTIQRTQQEDSAVYLCASSSLLYYEQYFGPGTRLTVT.

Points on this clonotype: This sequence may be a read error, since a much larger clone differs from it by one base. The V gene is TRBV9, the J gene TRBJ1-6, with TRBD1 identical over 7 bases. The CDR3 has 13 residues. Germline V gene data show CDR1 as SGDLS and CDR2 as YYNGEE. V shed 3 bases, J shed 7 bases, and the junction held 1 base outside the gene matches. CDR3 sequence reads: CASSATGNSPLHF. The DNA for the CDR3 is TGTGCCAGCAGCGCGACAGGGAATTCACCCCTCCACTTT.

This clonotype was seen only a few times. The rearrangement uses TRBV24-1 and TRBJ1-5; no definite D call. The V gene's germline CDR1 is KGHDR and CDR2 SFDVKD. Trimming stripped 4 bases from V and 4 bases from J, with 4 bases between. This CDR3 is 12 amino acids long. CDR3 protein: CATSEGNQPQHF. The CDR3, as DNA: TGTGCCACCAGTGAAGGGAATCAGCCCCAGCATTTT.

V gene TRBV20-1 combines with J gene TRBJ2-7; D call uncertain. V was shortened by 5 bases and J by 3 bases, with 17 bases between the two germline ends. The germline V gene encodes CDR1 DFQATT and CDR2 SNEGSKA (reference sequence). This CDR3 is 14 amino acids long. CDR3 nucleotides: TGCAGTGCTTATGACCCGGGTTTCCTCTACGAGCAGTACTTC. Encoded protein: CSAYDPGFLYEQYF.